This note documents a single T cell receptor (beta chain) sequence. Its antigen is undetermined. The junction does not match germline at one end; this may be a read error. This specimen belongs to a study of cytomegalovirus exposure and HLA in healthy donors. CDR1 and CDR2 from the germline V gene are SGDLS and YYNGEE. CDR3 size: 16 residues. Study conclusions and caveats: Follow-up analysis seemed to connect common viral pathogens with several of the most significant clusters identified.

The PCR made use of 60 Vbeta and 13 Jbeta primers. The protocol was immunoSEQ multiplex PCR, while the TCRdb copy is restricted to in-frame clones and leaves out a portion. The table shows around 90,000 clones, with 55% to 65% occurring only once. The sequence came from a human donor in good health. Material: PBMCs. The V and J genes are TRBV9 and TRBJ2-3, with TRBD2 matching 8 bases. The CDR3: CASSVSTGGLIDAQYF. The DNA of the CDR3 is TGTGCCAGCAGCGTATCGACGGGGGGGCTGATAGATGCGCAGTATTTT.